This T cell receptor (beta chain) appears in the sequencing data of a study of Ad26.COV2.S vaccination and SARS-CoV-2 variants. Study as a whole: Ad26.COV2.S arm of COV1001 included the donor. Ad26.COV2.S, an intramuscular injection, was given once or twice 56 days apart. Study-level findings and limits: Vaccine recipients and placebo recipients showed similar non-spike TCR breadth.

Treatment denoted: roughly 20 received Ad26.COV2.S at low or high dose, single or two shots; about five received placebo; per-sample allocation not given. Sampling occurred on day 63 after the first vaccine or placebo injection. Boston hosted the donor, who was an adult aged 18-55 years. TCRdb's table, derived via immunoSEQ multiplex PCR, lists solely in-frame clones and lacks some. This sample yields roughly 460,000 clones, of which approximately 90% are seen a single time; roughly 1.7% belongs to the top ten. This clone came up once. Its target is not known. Other DNA sequences from this sample encode an identical CDR3 as well. This CDR3 contains 14 residues. Trimming cost V 3 bases and J 5 bases, with 13 bases left between them. Per the germline V gene, CDR1 is MGHRA and CDR2 is YSYEKL.

The specimen was peripheral blood, collected in a trial of Ad26.COV2.S vaccine versus placebo. The chain joins TRBV4-1 to TRBJ1-2, with D tentatively TRBD1 (6 bases). This clonotype was obtained from a person aged 18-65 years who received the Ad26.COV2.S COVID-19 vaccine or a placebo. CDR3 protein: CASSQVGTPYGYTF. DNA of the CDR3: TGCGCCAGCAGCCAGGTCGGGACACCTTATGGCTACACCTTC.